This TCR beta chain was obtained from a study of T cell changes during pregnancy in multiple sclerosis. Generated by immunoSEQ multiplex PCR, the TCRdb table keeps only in-frame clones and is missing some. The sample has fewer than 20,000 clones; more than 75% are singletons. This CDR3 has 17 amino acids. Germline trimming cut 0 bases from V and 4 bases from J; bases unmatched to any gene: 9. Germline assignment: CDR1 LNHDA and CDR2 SQIVND (reference sequence). The origin of this receptor is a female donor with multiple sclerosis, enrolled in a pregnancy study. The V and J genes are TRBV19 and TRBJ1-5; 7 bases fit TRBD1. The sample here was CD8+ T cells from peripheral blood mononuclear cells, taken after pregnancy. CDR3 DNA: TGTGCCAGTAGTATAGATCTCGAGACAGGGAATAATCAGCCCCAGCATTTT. Its protein product is CASSIDLETGNNQPQHF.